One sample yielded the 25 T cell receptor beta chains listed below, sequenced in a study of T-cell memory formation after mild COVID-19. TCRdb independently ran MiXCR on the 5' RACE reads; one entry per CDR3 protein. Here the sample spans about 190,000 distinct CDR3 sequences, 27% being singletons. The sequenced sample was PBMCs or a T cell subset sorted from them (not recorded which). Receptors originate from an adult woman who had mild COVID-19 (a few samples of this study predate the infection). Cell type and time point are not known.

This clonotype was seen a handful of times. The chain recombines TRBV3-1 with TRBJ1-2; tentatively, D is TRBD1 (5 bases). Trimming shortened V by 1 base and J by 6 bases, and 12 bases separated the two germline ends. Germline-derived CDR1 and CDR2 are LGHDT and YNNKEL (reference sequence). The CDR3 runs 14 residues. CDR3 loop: CASSQGRGDDGYTF. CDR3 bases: TGTGCCAGCAGCCAAGGCCGAGGGGATGATGGCTACACCTTC.

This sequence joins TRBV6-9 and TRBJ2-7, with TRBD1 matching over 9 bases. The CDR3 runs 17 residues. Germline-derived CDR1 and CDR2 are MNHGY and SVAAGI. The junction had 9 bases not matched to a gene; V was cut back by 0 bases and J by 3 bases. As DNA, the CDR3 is TGTGCCAGCAGTTATTCAAATCGGGACAGGGAGGACTACGAGCAGTACTTC. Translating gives CASSYSNRDREDYEQYF.

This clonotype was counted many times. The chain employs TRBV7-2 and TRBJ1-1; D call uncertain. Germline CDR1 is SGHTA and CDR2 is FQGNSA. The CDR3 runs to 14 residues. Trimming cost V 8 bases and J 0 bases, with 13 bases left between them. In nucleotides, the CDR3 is TGTGCCAGCGACTCTGGGAGGATGAACACTGAAGCTTTCTTT. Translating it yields CASDSGRMNTEAFF.

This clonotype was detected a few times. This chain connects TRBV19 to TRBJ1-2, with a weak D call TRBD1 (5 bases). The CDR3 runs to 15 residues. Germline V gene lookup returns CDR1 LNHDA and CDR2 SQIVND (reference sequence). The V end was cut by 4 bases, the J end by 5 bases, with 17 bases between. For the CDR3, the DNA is TGTGCCAGTAGTACCAACCCCCGGGGGTCGTATGGCTACACCTTC. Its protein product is CASSTNPRGSYGYTF.

The CDR3 here is CASSLATAPVVYNEQFF. In DNA, the CDR3 is TGTGCCAGCAGCTTAGCCACCGCTCCAGTGGTCTACAATGAGCAGTTCTTC. V is TRBV7-9 and J is TRBJ2-1; D unresolved. Germline V gene lookup returns CDR1 SEHNR and CDR2 FQNEAQ (reference sequence). The CDR3 is 17 amino acids. Trimming removed 0 bases from V and 3 bases from J, with 15 bases in between. Based on the CDR3 plus reference TRBV7-9 and TRBJ2-1, the full variable domain is DTGVSQNPRHKITKRGQNVTFRCDPISEHNRLYWYRQTLGQGPEFLTYFQNEAQLEKSRLLSDRFSAERPKGSFSTLEIQRTEQGDSAMYLCASSLATAPVVYNEQFFGPGTRLTVL.

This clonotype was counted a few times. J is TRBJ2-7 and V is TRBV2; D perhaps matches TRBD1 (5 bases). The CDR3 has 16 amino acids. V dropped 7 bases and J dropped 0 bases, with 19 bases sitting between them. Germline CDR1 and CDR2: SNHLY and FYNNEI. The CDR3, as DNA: TGTGCCAGCATTCAACCATGGGGCGACAGCTCCTACGAGCAGTACTTC. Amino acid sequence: CASIQPWGDSSYEQYF.

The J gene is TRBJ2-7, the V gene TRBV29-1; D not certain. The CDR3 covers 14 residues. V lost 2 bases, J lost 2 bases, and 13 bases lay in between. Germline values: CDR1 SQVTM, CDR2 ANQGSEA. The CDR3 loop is CSVELGGSAYEQYF. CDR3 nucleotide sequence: TGCAGCGTTGAACTGGGTGGCTCGGCCTACGAGCAGTACTTC.

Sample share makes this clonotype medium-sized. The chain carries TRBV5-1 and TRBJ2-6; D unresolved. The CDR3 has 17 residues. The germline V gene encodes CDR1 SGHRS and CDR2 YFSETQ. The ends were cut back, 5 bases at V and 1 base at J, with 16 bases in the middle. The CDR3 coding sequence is TGCGCCAGCAGTTTCCCGACCCAGCTATCTGGGGCCAACGTCCTGACTTTC. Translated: CASSFPTQLSGANVLTF.

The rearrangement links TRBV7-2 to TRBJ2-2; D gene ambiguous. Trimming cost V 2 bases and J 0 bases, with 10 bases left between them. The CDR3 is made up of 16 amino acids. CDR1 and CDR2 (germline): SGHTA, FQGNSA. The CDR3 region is CASSLRPFANTGELFF. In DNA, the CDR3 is TGTGCCAGCAGCTTAAGGCCCTTCGCGAACACCGGGGAGCTGTTTTTT.

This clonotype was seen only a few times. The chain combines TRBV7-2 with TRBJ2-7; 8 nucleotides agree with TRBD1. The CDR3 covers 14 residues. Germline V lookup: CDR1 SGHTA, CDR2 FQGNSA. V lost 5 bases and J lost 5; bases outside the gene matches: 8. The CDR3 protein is CASSTRTGNNEQYF. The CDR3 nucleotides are TGTGCCAGCAGCACCCGGACAGGGAATAACGAGCAGTACTTC. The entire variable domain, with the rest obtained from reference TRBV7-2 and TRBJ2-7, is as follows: GAGVSQSPSNKVTEKGKDVELRCDPISGHTALYWYRQSLGQGLEFLIYFQGNSAPDKSGLPSDRFSAERTGGSVSTLTIQRTQQEDSAVYLCASSTRTGNNEQYFGPGTRLTVT.

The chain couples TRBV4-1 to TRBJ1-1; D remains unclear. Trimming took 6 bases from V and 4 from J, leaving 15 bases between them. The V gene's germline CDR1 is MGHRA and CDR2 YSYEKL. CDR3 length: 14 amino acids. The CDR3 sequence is CASSQRDSFTEAFF. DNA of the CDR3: TGCGCCAGCAGTCAAAGGGATTCGTTCACTGAAGCTTTCTTT.

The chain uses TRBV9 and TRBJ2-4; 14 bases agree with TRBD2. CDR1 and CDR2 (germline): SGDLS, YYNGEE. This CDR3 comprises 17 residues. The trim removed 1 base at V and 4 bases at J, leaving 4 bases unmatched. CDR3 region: CASSVTGTSGGKNIQYF. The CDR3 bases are TGTGCCAGCAGCGTAACCGGGACTAGCGGGGGAAAAAACATTCAGTACTTC.

CDR3 bases: TGTGCCAGCAGCTTAATTAAGAGGGACAGGGTTGATGGCTACACCTTC. Translating gives CASSLIKRDRVDGYTF. V is TRBV7-8 and J is TRBJ1-2; 9 bases fit TRBD1. CDR3 length equals 16 residues. Trimming took 2 bases from V and 6 from J; bases not matched to a gene: 10. In germline, CDR1 is SGHVS, CDR2 FQNEAQ.

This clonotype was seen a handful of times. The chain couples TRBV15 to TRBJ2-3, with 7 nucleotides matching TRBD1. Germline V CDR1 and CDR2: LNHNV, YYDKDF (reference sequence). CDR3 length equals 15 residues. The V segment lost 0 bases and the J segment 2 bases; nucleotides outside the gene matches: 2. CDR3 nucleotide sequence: TGTGCCACCAGCAGAGATAGGGGGCACACAGATACGCAGTATTTT. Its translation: CATSRDRGHTDTQYF.

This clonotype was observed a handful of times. Here the CDR3 reads CSAIPPGNTEAFF. CDR3 DNA sequence: TGCAGTGCTATTCCCCCTGGGAACACTGAAGCTTTCTTT. The chain employs TRBV20-1 and TRBJ1-1; D not certain. The CDR3 length is 13 residues. Trimming stripped 4 bases from V and 1 base from J, with 10 bases between. Germline loops: CDR1 DFQATT, CDR2 SNEGSKA (reference sequence).

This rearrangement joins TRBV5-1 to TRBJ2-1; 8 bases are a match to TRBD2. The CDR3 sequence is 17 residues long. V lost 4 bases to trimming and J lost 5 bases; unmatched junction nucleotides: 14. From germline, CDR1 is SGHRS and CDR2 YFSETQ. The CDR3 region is CASSTLGKGLGHNEQFF. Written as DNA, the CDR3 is TGCGCCAGCAGCACCCTCGGGAAGGGACTAGGGCACAATGAGCAGTTCTTC.

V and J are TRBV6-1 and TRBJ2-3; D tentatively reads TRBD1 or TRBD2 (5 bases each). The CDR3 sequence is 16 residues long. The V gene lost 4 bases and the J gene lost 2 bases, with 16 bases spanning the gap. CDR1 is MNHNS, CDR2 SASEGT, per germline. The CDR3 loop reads CASSVAGTANTDTQYF. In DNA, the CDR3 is TGTGCCAGCAGTGTAGCCGGGACGGCGAACACAGATACGCAGTATTTT.

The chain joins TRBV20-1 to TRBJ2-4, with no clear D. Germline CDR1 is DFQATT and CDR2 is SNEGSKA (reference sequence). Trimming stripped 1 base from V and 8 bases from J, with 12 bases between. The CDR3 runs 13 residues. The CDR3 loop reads CSARGWGFDIQYF. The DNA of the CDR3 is TGCAGTGCTAGAGGTTGGGGTTTTGACATTCAGTACTTC.

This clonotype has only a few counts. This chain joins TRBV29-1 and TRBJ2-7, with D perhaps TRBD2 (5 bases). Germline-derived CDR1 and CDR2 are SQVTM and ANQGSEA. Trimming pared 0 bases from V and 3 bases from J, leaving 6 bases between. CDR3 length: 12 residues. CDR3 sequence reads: CSVEEEDYEQYF. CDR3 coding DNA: TGCAGCGTTGAAGAGGAGGACTACGAGCAGTACTTC.

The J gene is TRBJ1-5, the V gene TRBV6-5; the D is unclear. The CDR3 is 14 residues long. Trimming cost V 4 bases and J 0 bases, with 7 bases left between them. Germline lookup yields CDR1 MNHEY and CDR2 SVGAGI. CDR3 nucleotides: TGTGCCAGCAGTTTTGGGGATAGCAATCAGCCCCAGCATTTT. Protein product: CASSFGDSNQPQHF.

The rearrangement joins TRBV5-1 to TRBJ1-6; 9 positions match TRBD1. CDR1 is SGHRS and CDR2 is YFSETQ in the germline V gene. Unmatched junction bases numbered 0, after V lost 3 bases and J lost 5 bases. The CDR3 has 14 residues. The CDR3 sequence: CASSWTGDNSPLHF. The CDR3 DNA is TGCGCCAGCAGCTGGACAGGGGATAATTCACCCCTCCACTTT.

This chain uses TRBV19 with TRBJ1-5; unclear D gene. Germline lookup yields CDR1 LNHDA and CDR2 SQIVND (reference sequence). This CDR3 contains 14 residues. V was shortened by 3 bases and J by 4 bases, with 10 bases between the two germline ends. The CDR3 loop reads CASSIVGVNQPQHF. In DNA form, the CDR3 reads TGTGCCAGTAGTATCGTCGGAGTGAATCAGCCCCAGCATTTT. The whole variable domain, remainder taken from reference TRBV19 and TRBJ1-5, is DGGITQSPKYLFRKEGQNVTLSCEQNLNHDAMYWYRQDPGQGLRLIYYSQIVNDFQKGDIAEGYSVSREKKESFPLTVTSAQKNPTAFYLCASSIVGVNQPQHFGDGTRLSIL.

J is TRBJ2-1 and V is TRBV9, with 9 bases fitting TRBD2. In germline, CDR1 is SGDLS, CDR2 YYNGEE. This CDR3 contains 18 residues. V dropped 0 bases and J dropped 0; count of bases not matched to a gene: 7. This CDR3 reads CASSVERSGGLSYNEQFF. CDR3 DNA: TGTGCCAGCAGCGTAGAGCGAAGCGGGGGGCTCTCCTACAATGAGCAGTTCTTC. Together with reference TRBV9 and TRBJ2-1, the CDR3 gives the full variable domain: DSGVTQTPKHLITATGQRVTLRCSPRSGDLSVYWYQQSLDQGLQFLIQYYNGEERAKGNILERFSAQQFPDLHSELNLSSLELGDSALYFCASSVERSGGLSYNEQFFGPGTRLTVL.

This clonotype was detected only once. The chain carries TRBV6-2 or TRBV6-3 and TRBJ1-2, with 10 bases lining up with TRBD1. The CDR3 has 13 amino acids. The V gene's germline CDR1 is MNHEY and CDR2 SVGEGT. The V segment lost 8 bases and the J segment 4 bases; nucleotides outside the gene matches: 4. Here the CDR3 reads CASLDRGAYGYTF. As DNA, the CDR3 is TGTGCCAGCCTGGACAGGGGGGCCTATGGCTACACCTTC.

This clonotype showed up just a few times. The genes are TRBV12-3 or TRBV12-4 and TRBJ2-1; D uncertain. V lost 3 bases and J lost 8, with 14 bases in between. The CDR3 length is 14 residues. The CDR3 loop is CASSFAQTRDEQFF. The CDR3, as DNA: TGTGCCAGCAGTTTTGCACAAACAAGGGATGAGCAGTTCTTC.